The 20 T cell receptor beta chains below were found in one sample sequenced in a study of PD-1 blockade in classical Hodgkin lymphoma. Time point indicated: cycle 4 day 1 (C4D1), after 6 weeks of nivolumab. Autologous stem cell transplantation was followed by relapse in every patient, and brentuximab vedotin exposure varied. The authors purified CD4+ T cells from thawed PBMCs by magnetic negative selection. The method was immunoSEQ multiplex PCR; TCRdb's version includes in-frame clones alone and lacks a portion of them. The data show about 27,000 clones, with 85% to 90% seen just once and approximately 2.6% held by the top ten. Sequenced material: CD4+ T cells from blood, taken before the fourth cycle of nivolumab. These receptor sequences come from a human donor with classical Hodgkin lymphoma.

V usage is TRBV19 and J usage is TRBJ1-5; 7 bases fit TRBD1. The CDR3 spans 15 residues. The V segment lost 9 bases and the J segment 4 bases; nucleotides outside the gene matches: 12. Germline lookup yields CDR1 LNHDA and CDR2 SQIVND (reference sequence). The CDR3 DNA is TGTGCCAGCCAGATGATCGACAGGGTTAATCAGCCCCAGCATTTT. It specifies CASQMIDRVNQPQHF.

The chain recombines TRBV28 with TRBJ1-1; no clear D. Germline loops: CDR1 MDHEN, CDR2 SYDVKM. The CDR3 has 13 amino acids. Between the trimmed V and J ends, which lost 2 bases and 11 bases, there was a span of 15 bases. CDR3: CASSLEVGRKAFF. The CDR3 DNA follows: TGTGCCAGCAGTTTAGAGGTCGGGAGGAAGGCTTTCTTT.

The chain carries TRBV7-2 and TRBJ1-1; no reliable D call. There are 13 residues in the CDR3. Germline CDR1 and CDR2: SGHTA and FQGNSA. V dropped 2 bases and J dropped 8 bases, with 12 bases sitting between them. DNA for the CDR3: TGTGCCAGCAGCTTACTCAAAACCGTAGAAGCTTTCTTT. Amino acids: CASSLLKTVEAFF. Drawing the rest from reference TRBV7-2 and TRBJ1-1, the complete variable domain is GAGVSQSPSNKVTEKGKDVELRCDPISGHTALYWYRQSLGQGLEFLIYFQGNSAPDKSGLPSDRFSAERTGGSVSTLTIQRTQQEDSAVYLCASSLLKTVEAFFGQGTRLTVV.

This sequence joins TRBV4-1 and TRBJ2-1; 13 nucleotides agree with TRBD2. The germline V gene encodes CDR1 MGHRA and CDR2 YSYEKL. The CDR3 extends over 19 amino acids. Trimming took 1 base from V and 0 from J; bases not matched to a gene: 6. The CDR3 DNA reads as TGCGCCAGCAGCCAAGTTACTAGCGGGAGGGGAAGCTCCTACAATGAGCAGTTCTTC. Translating it yields CASSQVTSGRGSSYNEQFF.

This clone was seen once. The V gene is TRBV7-9, the J gene TRBJ2-3; D may be TRBD1 or TRBD2 (6 bases each). The CDR3 contains 17 residues. Germline loops: CDR1 SEHNR, CDR2 FQNEAQ (reference sequence). V was clipped by 5 bases and J by 1 base, with 19 bases between them. Here the CDR3 DNA reads TGTGCCAGCAGCAGATTTTCTAGGGGGGATGGCACAGATACGCAGTATTTT. This sequence encodes CASSRFSRGDGTDTQYF.

The chain combines TRBV6-5 with TRBJ2-6, with unresolved D. The CDR3 length is 13 residues. Trimming took off 8 bases at V and 0 bases at J, with 5 bases between the two ends. Germline CDR1 reads MNHEY; CDR2 reads SVGAGI. CDR3 sequence reads: CASALSGANVLTF. CDR3 DNA: TGTGCCAGCGCCCTCTCTGGGGCCAACGTCCTGACTTTC.

The J gene is TRBJ1-5, the V gene TRBV18, with a possible D match to TRBD1 (5 bases). This CDR3 is built from 16 residues. Germline lookup yields CDR1 KGHSH and CDR2 LQKENI. Trimming took off 6 bases at V and 2 bases at J, with 17 bases between the two ends. The CDR3 coding sequence is TGTGCCAGCTCCGATGTTATGGGGGTAGGCAATCAGCCCCAGCATTTT. This sequence encodes CASSDVMGVGNQPQHF.

The gene calls are TRBV5-1 and TRBJ1-2; 8 bases line up with TRBD1. The CDR3 sequence is 14 residues long. Germline values: CDR1 SGHRS, CDR2 YFSETQ. J lost 4 bases, V lost 2 bases, and 4 bases had no gene match. CDR3 protein: CASSLSQGAYGYTF. CDR3 sequence (DNA): TGCGCCAGCAGCTTAAGTCAGGGGGCCTATGGCTACACCTTC.

J is TRBJ2-3 and V is TRBV30, with 7 bases matching TRBD1. Looked up from germline, CDR1 is GTSNPN and CDR2 is SVGIG (reference sequence). This CDR3 contains 14 residues. J gave up 3 bases and V 2 bases, and 5 bases lay outside the gene matches. CDR3 coding DNA: TGTGCCTGGAGTAGGGACAGCCTAACAGATACGCAGTATTTT. Its protein product is CAWSRDSLTDTQYF.

The rearrangement joins TRBV7-2 to TRBJ1-2, with D possibly being TRBD1 (6 bases). The CDR3 has 13 amino acids. Trimming shortened V by 1 base and J by 6 bases, and 9 bases separated the two germline ends. CDR1 SGHTA and CDR2 FQGNSA come from the germline V gene. The CDR3 loop is CASSLDRVDGYTF. Written as DNA, the CDR3 is TGTGCCAGCAGCTTAGACAGGGTTGATGGCTACACCTTC.

The chain recombines TRBV28 with TRBJ1-1; D remains ambiguous. The CDR3 is made up of 14 amino acids. V was pared by 6 bases and J by 1 base, with 12 bases between. CDR1 is MDHEN and CDR2 is SYDVKM in the germline V gene. CDR3 sequence (DNA): TGTGCCAGCAGCTACCCTTCCAGGAACACTGAAGCTTTCTTT. Its translation: CASSYPSRNTEAFF.

The chain combines TRBV9 with TRBJ2-7, with 7 nucleotides matching TRBD1. Looked up from germline, CDR1 is SGDLS and CDR2 is YYNGEE. V was clipped by 1 base and J by 2 bases; unmatched bases: 3. This CDR3 is built from 14 residues. CDR3: CASSVQGQTYEQYF. CDR3 sequence (DNA): TGTGCCAGCAGCGTACAGGGACAGACCTACGAGCAGTACTTC.

The gene calls are TRBV19 and TRBJ2-5; no firm D call. The CDR3 covers 13 residues. Germline-derived CDR1 and CDR2 are LNHDA and SQIVND (reference sequence). Trimming removed 7 bases at V and 1 base at J, with 10 bases between. The CDR3 nucleotides read TGTGCCAGTAAAGCCCAGACCCAAGAGACCCAGTACTTC. Its translation: CASKAQTQETQYF.

This clone was counted a single time. This CDR3 reads CASRGLGQTYEQYF. DNA of the CDR3: TGTGCCAGCAGGGGACTGGGACAGACCTACGAGCAGTACTTC. The chain uses TRBV28 and TRBJ2-7; tentatively, D is TRBD1 (7 bases). Germline V gene sequence: CDR1 MDHEN, CDR2 SYDVKM. The V end was cut by 6 bases, the J end by 2 bases, with 14 bases between. The length of the CDR3 is 14 residues.

This clone was counted a single time. The chain couples TRBV7-2 to TRBJ2-5; the match to TRBD2 covers 12 bases. The CDR3 has 16 residues. Germline values: CDR1 SGHTA, CDR2 FQGNSA. Trimming removed 5 bases from V and 5 bases from J; junction bases left unmatched: 9. The CDR3 loop is CASSLTSGSVQETQYF. DNA of the CDR3: TGTGCCAGCAGCCTGACTAGCGGGAGCGTTCAGGAGACCCAGTACTTC.

The chain recombines TRBV5-6 with TRBJ2-1; TRBD2 aligns across 7 bases. Per germline, CDR1 SGHDT and CDR2 YYEEEE. J gave up 2 bases and V 4 bases, and 12 bases lay outside the gene matches. CDR3 length equals 17 residues. The CDR3 sequence: CASSTITGTITYNEQFF. The CDR3 DNA reads TGTGCCAGCAGCACGATAACCGGGACTATTACCTACAATGAGCAGTTCTTC.

The rearrangement uses TRBV19 and TRBJ1-5; TRBD1 matches at 8 bases. This CDR3 region has 15 residues. Germline CDR1 reads LNHDA; CDR2 reads SQIVND (reference sequence). With 5 bases clipped from V and 5 bases from J, the junction kept 8 bases outside the gene matches. The CDR3 loop reads CASSPRGRGDQPQHF. In nucleotides, the CDR3 is TGTGCCAGTAGTCCCAGGGGGCGCGGGGATCAGCCCCAGCATTTT.

This clone was seen once. This chain uses TRBV7-2 with TRBJ2-7; 8 bases agree with TRBD1. V was clipped by 3 bases and J by 2 bases; unmatched bases: 6. The CDR3 runs 15 residues. CDR1 is SGHTA, CDR2 FQGNSA, per germline. The CDR3 region has the DNA TGTGCCAGCAGCTTCGGACAGGGTGGGACCTACGAGCAGTACTTC. This sequence encodes CASSFGQGGTYEQYF.

This clone was seen a few times. The V and J genes are TRBV30 and TRBJ1-5; 7 positions agree with TRBD1. J lost 4 bases, V lost 0 bases, and 0 bases had no gene match. This CDR3 comprises 13 residues. Germline lookup yields CDR1 GTSNPN and CDR2 SVGIG (reference sequence). CDR3 sequence: CAWSVQGNQPQHF. CDR3 DNA: TGTGCCTGGAGTGTACAGGGGAATCAGCCCCAGCATTTT.

The chain carries TRBV7-2 and TRBJ2-6; TRBD2 matches 10 bases. The J segment lost 0 bases and the V segment lost 4 bases, leaving 6 bases of the junction unmatched. This CDR3 comprises 18 residues. Germline values: CDR1 SGHTA, CDR2 FQGNSA. Written as DNA, the CDR3 is TGTGCCAGCAGCTCGCCACTAGCGGGAACCTCTGGGGCCAACGTCCTGACTTTC. This gives the protein CASSSPLAGTSGANVLTF. Full variable domain (rest looked up from reference TRBV7-2 and TRBJ2-6): GAGVSQSPSNKVTEKGKDVELRCDPISGHTALYWYRQSLGQGLEFLIYFQGNSAPDKSGLPSDRFSAERTGGSVSTLTIQRTQQEDSAVYLCASSSPLAGTSGANVLTFGAGSRLTVL.